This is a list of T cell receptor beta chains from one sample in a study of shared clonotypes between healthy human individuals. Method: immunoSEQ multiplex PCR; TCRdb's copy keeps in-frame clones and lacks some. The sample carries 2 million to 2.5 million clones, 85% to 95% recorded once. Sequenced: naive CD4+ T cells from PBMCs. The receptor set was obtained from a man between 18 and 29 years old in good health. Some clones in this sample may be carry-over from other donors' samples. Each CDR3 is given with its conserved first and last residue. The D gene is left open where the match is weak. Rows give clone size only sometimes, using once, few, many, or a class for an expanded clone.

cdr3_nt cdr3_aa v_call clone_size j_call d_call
TGTGCCAGCAGCCAAGGGGGCCCCTCCTGGGAGACCCAGTACTTC CASSQGGPSWETQYF TRBV4-2 - TRBJ2-5 -
TGTGCCAGCAGCTTAACAAGTAATGAAAAACTGTTTTTT CASSLTSNEKLFF TRBV7-9 - TRBJ1-4 -
TGCGCCAGCAGCTCACTGGACAGGGGCAGGGATACGCAGTATTTT CASSSLDRGRDTQYF TRBV5-1 - TRBJ2-3 TRBD1
TGTGCCAGCAGCCCCCTGGGGACAGGAGATGGCTACACCTTC CASSPLGTGDGYTF TRBV9 - TRBJ1-2 TRBD1
TGTGCCAGCAGACGGACTAGCGGGAGAGATACGCAGTATTTT CASRRTSGRDTQYF TRBV6-6 - TRBJ2-3 TRBD2
TGTGCCAGCAGTTTCTGGACAGGGGGCAGGTATGAGCAGTTCTTC CASSFWTGGRYEQFF TRBV28 - TRBJ2-1 TRBD1
TGTGCCAGGACTTATTTCTGGGACAGCGAAGCTTTCTTT CARTYFWDSEAFF TRBV21-1 few TRBJ1-1 -
TGTGGGACCGGGACTAGCGCAACCGGGGAGCTGTTTTTT CGTGTSATGELFF TRBV11-1 - TRBJ2-2 TRBD2
TGTGCCTGGAAACCAGGCTCGAACACTGAAGCTTTCTTT CAWKPGSNTEAFF TRBV30 - TRBJ1-1 -
TGTGCCAGCAGTTTCCCAGCGGGAGAGTACGAGCAGTACTTC CASSFPAGEYEQYF TRBV28 - TRBJ2-7 TRBD2
TGTGCCAGCAGGGTGGAGGGAATCTCCTACGAGCAGTACTTC CASRVEGISYEQYF TRBV6-6 - TRBJ2-7 -
TGTGCCAGCAGCCTGGGGGTCGCGAACACCGGGGAGCTGTTTTTT CASSLGVANTGELFF TRBV11-1 - TRBJ2-2 -
TGTGCCAGTAGTATTCTGTGGCTAGCGGGAGGTGACACCGGGGAGCTGTTTTTT CASSILWLAGGDTGELFF TRBV19 once TRBJ2-2 TRBD2
TGTGCCAGCAGCTTAGTACGATACGAGCAGTACTTC CASSLVRYEQYF TRBV7-2 once TRBJ2-7 -
TGTGCCAGCAGTCTAAACAGGGGGGGGTCTTGGAACACTGAAGCTTTCTTT CASSLNRGGSWNTEAFF TRBV28 - TRBJ1-1 TRBD1
TGCGCCAGCAGCGCAAGATCTAGCGGGCGATACAATGAGCAGTTCTTC CASSARSSGRYNEQFF TRBV5-1 - TRBJ2-1 TRBD2
TGCAGTGCTAGAGATCGGGACAGGGGGTACTTC CSARDRDRGYF TRBV20-1 - TRBJ2-7 TRBD1
TGTGCCAGCAGCAGGGCGGACAGGAACACTGAAGCTTTCTTT CASSRADRNTEAFF TRBV7-9 - TRBJ1-1 -
TGTGCCAGCAGCTCTCCCCGGGACAGTAGGTCACCCCTCCACTTT CASSSPRDSRSPLHF TRBV7-6 - TRBJ1-6 TRBD1
TGTGCCAGCAGTTTAGTAATGGGACCGCTATTATCTGGGGCCAACGTCCTGACTTTC CASSLVMGPLLSGANVLTF TRBV28 - TRBJ2-6 -
TGTGCCAGCAGGGAAGGGGGAAAGGAGCAGTACTTC CASREGGKEQYF TRBV2 - TRBJ2-7 -
TGTGCCAGCAGCTCTAACGCCAGGGGGCATCAGCCCCAGCATTTT CASSSNARGHQPQHF TRBV7-6 - TRBJ1-5 TRBD1
TGCGCCAGCAGCCTCAGGGACGTGGACAATGAGCAGTTCTTC CASSLRDVDNEQFF TRBV4-1 - TRBJ2-1 -
TGTGCCAGCTCACCCGGGGGGCTGGGTGAAGCTTTCTTT CASSPGGLGEAFF TRBV18 few TRBJ1-1 -
TGTGCCAGCTCACCACTAGCGGGCTACAATGAGCAGTTCTTC CASSPLAGYNEQFF TRBV18 - TRBJ2-1 TRBD2
TGTGCCAGCTCACAAACGACAGGGGGCGCGAACTATGGCTACACCTTC CASSQTTGGANYGYTF TRBV18 - TRBJ1-2 TRBD1
TGTGCCAGCAGTGTAGCCCGGGACAGAGTCACAGATACGCAGTATTTT CASSVARDRVTDTQYF TRBV28 - TRBJ2-3 TRBD1
TGTGCCAGCAGCTTAGCGCGAATCTCCTCAGGCGGTGGCTACACCTTC CASSLARISSGGGYTF TRBV7-2 - TRBJ1-2 -
TGCGCCAGCAGCGTGGGACAGGATCAGCCCCAGCATTTT CASSVGQDQPQHF TRBV5-1 - TRBJ1-5 TRBD1
TGCGCCAGCAGCTCAAGCGGGAACCGATACGAGCAGTACTTC CASSSSGNRYEQYF TRBV5-1 - TRBJ2-7 TRBD2
TGTGCCACCGGACTAGCGGGAGTCAATGAGCAGTTCTTC CATGLAGVNEQFF TRBV5-4 once TRBJ2-1 TRBD2
TGTGCCATCAGTCGAGGGGGCCTAAACACCGGGGAGCTGTTTTTT CAISRGGLNTGELFF TRBV10-3 - TRBJ2-2 TRBD1
TGTGCCAGCAGCCACCTAGGGTCTAGCGGGAGGTCGGAGACCCAGTACTTC CASSHLGSSGRSETQYF TRBV28 - TRBJ2-5 TRBD2
TGTGCCAGCAGTCCCTCGCTGGGACGGAGCTCTGGGGCCAACGTCCTGACTTTC CASSPSLGRSSGANVLTF TRBV27 - TRBJ2-6 -
TGTGCCAGCAGCCTCGCCCAGCTAACAGAGACCCAGTACTTC CASSLAQLTETQYF TRBV7-2 - TRBJ2-5 -
TGTGCCAGCAGCTCGTCAAAGAGGGGTGAAAAACTGTTTTTT CASSSSKRGEKLFF TRBV7-3 - TRBJ1-4 -
TGTGCCAGCAGCTTACAGCGCTCTGGAAACACCATATATTTT CASSLQRSGNTIYF TRBV7-2 - TRBJ1-3 -
TGTGCCAGCAGCTTGGGGCAGTTCACAGATACGCAGTATTTT CASSLGQFTDTQYF TRBV5-4 - TRBJ2-3 -
TGTGCCAGCAGTGGACGGACAGGGATCCAAGAGACCCAGTACTTC CASSGRTGIQETQYF TRBV27 - TRBJ2-5 TRBD1
TGTGCCAGCAGCCCGAAGTGGGCAACCCGCACAGATACGCAGTATTTT CASSPKWATRTDTQYF TRBV14 - TRBJ2-3 -
TGTGCCAGCAGAAGAGACAGGGCCTCCTACGAGCAGTACTTC CASRRDRASYEQYF TRBV6-5 - TRBJ2-7 TRBD1
TGTGCCAGCAGTCCAGGGGTGGGTCGAGCAACTAATGAAAAACTGTTTTTT CASSPGVGRATNEKLFF TRBV27 - TRBJ1-4 -
TGTGCAAGTCGCCAGCCTGGGCGCCCTAGCGGGAGAGCCCGCACAGATACGCAGTATTTT CASRQPGRPSGRARTDTQYF TRBV12-2 - TRBJ2-3 -
TGCGCCAGCAGCTTAACTAGCGGGTTTAATGAGCAGTTCTTC CASSLTSGFNEQFF TRBV5-1 once TRBJ2-1 TRBD2
TGCGCCAGCAGCTGGGACAGAGCAGATACGCAGTATTTT CASSWDRADTQYF TRBV5-1 - TRBJ2-3 TRBD1
TGTGCCAGCAGCCCCAGGGGAAACTCCTACGAGCAGTACTTC CASSPRGNSYEQYF TRBV7-2 - TRBJ2-7 -
TGTGCCAGCAGCTCAACCACGGGCTCCTACAATGAGCAGTTCTTC CASSSTTGSYNEQFF TRBV7-2 once TRBJ2-1 -
TGTGCCAGCAGCTTCGGACAGGGGAGCTTCTACGAGCAGTACTTC CASSFGQGSFYEQYF TRBV11-3 - TRBJ2-7 TRBD1
TGTGCCAGCAGTGAAGACGGCGGTCCCGCCATCTACGAGCAGTACTTC CASSEDGGPAIYEQYF TRBV2 - TRBJ2-7 -
TGTGCCAGCAGCTTGACAGGTCGGACGATGAACACTGAAGCTTTCTTT CASSLTGRTMNTEAFF TRBV5-8 - TRBJ1-1 -
TGTGCCAGCAGTAAAGCGGGAGCTCTCAATGAGCAGTTCTTC CASSKAGALNEQFF TRBV2 - TRBJ2-1 TRBD2
TGTGCCAGCAGCGCCGGACGGTTAAACACCGGGGAGCTGTTTTTT CASSAGRLNTGELFF TRBV2 - TRBJ2-2 -
TGCAGCGTTGGTGAGGCAGGGGATTGGGGTACGCAGTATTTT CSVGEAGDWGTQYF TRBV29-1 - TRBJ2-3 -
TGTGCCAGCAGATACGGACTAGCGGGTGTCTCCTACGAGCAGTACTTC CASRYGLAGVSYEQYF TRBV28 - TRBJ2-7 TRBD2
TGCGCCAGCAGCCCCTTGGGGCGACTGACCGACAATGAGCAGTTCTTC CASSPLGRLTDNEQFF TRBV5-1 - TRBJ2-1 -